This section outlines one TCR beta chain sequence together with its context. Germline values: CDR1 SGHNT, CDR2 YYREEE (reference sequence). The CDR3 spans 15 residues. Trimming removed 2 bases from V and 0 bases from J, with 11 bases in between. The sample comes from a study of blood T cell repertoires in COVID-19. Repertoires were generated with immunoSEQ multiplex PCR, while TCRdb's copy carries only in-frame clones and drops some. This sample has under 200,000 clones, with around 86% found just once. The chain couples TRBV5-4 to TRBJ1-1; possible D gene TRBD1, 5 bases. The TCR was taken from a man aged 65-85 years with acute or convalescent COVID-19. The sample consisted of peripheral blood. CDR3 loop: CASSFTTGLNTEAFF. The CDR3 DNA sequence: TGTGCCAGCAGCTTTACAACAGGCTTGAACACTGAAGCTTTCTTT.